One and the same sample provided the 17 T cell receptor beta chains below, sequenced in a study of blood T cell repertoires in COVID-19. Profiled with immunoSEQ multiplex PCR; TCRdb holds only in-frame clones, not every one. Of about 270,000 clones listed, approximately 90% were seen once; the top ten hold approximately 2.9%. Input material: PBMCs or T cells enriched from blood (not recorded which). The receptors shown here come from a man in his forties or fifties who had been exposed to COVID-19.

The chain carries TRBV3-1 (or the pseudogene TRBV3-2) and TRBJ2-5, with 9 nucleotides matching TRBD2. Per the germline V gene, CDR1 is LGHDT and CDR2 is YNNKEL (reference sequence). V was pared by 5 bases and J by 5 bases, with 6 bases of the junction left unmatched. CDR3 length: 14 amino acids. The chain's CDR3 is CASSFSGSEETQYF. CDR3 nucleotides: TGTGCCAGCAGCTTTAGCGGGAGCGAGGAGACCCAGTACTTC.

Details on this clone: The same CDR3 can be traced to other DNA sequences in this sample. The chain employs TRBV28 and TRBJ1-2; TRBD1 aligns across 8 bases. V lost 5 bases to trimming and J lost 5 bases; unmatched junction nucleotides: 7. CDR3 length: 14 amino acids. From germline, CDR1 is MDHEN and CDR2 SYDVKM. CDR3: CASSPGQGSYGYTF. The CDR3, as DNA: TGTGCCAGCAGTCCCGGACAGGGTTCGTATGGCTACACCTTC.

This clone has just one count. This chain uses TRBV7-8 with TRBJ1-6, with unresolved D. The CDR3 has 16 residues. The germline V gene has CDR1 SGHVS and CDR2 FQNEAQ. Trimming cost V 8 bases and J 5 bases, with 19 bases left between them. The CDR3 loop is CASPKGAGSNNSPLHF. The CDR3 bases are TGTGCCAGCCCCAAGGGAGCAGGCTCAAATAATTCACCCCTCCACTTT.

The chain recombines TRBV27 with TRBJ2-7; D might be TRBD2 (7 bases). Trimming removed 3 bases from V and 0 bases from J, with 9 bases in between. CDR1 and CDR2 from the germline V gene are MNHEY and SMNVEV (reference sequence). The CDR3 has 14 amino acids. The CDR3 DNA reads TGTGCCAGCAGTTTGAGGGGGGGCTCCTACGAGCAGTACTTC. Translation gives CASSLRGGSYEQYF.

V is TRBV4-1 and J is TRBJ1-5; tentatively, D is TRBD1 (5 bases). Germline V gene lookup returns CDR1 MGHRA and CDR2 YSYEKL. The CDR3 runs 15 residues. Trimming left V 1 base short and J 6 bases short, with 13 bases between. The CDR3 sequence: CASSQVRQGGQPQHF. The CDR3 nucleotides are TGCGCCAGCAGCCAAGTACGCCAGGGTGGTCAGCCCCAGCATTTT.

The genes are TRBV6-1 and TRBJ2-5; 9 nucleotides match TRBD2. The germline V gene has CDR1 MNHNS and CDR2 SASEGT. After removal of 1 base from V and 5 bases from J, the junction contained 14 bases not matched to a gene. The CDR3 has 18 amino acids. This chain's CDR3 is CASSEGVISGRFGETQYF. CDR3 sequence (DNA): TGTGCCAGCAGTGAAGGTGTCATCAGCGGGAGGTTCGGGGAGACCCAGTACTTC.

The chain is built from TRBV28 and TRBJ1-1; D might be TRBD1 (6 bases). Germline CDR1 and CDR2: MDHEN and SYDVKM. The V end lost 6 bases, the J end lost 10 bases, and 12 bases lay between the germline ends. The CDR3 sequence is 11 residues long. The CDR3 nucleotides read TGTGCCAGCAGCCTTACAGGGCTAGCTTTCTTT. Translated: CASSLTGLAFF.

The chain links TRBV7-9 to TRBJ2-1; 7 bases line up with TRBD1. After removal of 4 bases from V and 9 bases from J, the junction contained 6 bases not matched to a gene. The CDR3 is 13 amino acids. Germline V gene sequence: CDR1 SEHNR, CDR2 FQNEAQ (reference sequence). As DNA, the CDR3 is TGTGCCAGCAGCTCGGGGACAGCAGGTGAGCAGTTCTTC. It specifies CASSSGTAGEQFF. The entire variable domain, with the rest obtained from reference TRBV7-9 and TRBJ2-1, is as follows: DTGVSQNPRHKITKRGQNVTFRCDPISEHNRLYWYRQTLGQGPEFLTYFQNEAQLEKSRLLSDRFSAERPKGSFSTLEIQRTEQGDSAMYLCASSSGTAGEQFFGPGTRLTVL.

The chain links TRBV5-8 to TRBJ1-5; 7 bases agree with TRBD1. V shed 0 bases and J 1 base; nucleotides not matched to a gene: 1. The CDR3 is made up of 15 amino acids. CDR1 and CDR2 from the germline V gene are SGHTS and YDEGEE. CDR3 coding DNA: TGTGCCAGCAGCTTGGGGGACAGAAGCAATCAGCCCCAGCATTTT. Residues: CASSLGDRSNQPQHF.

V and J are TRBV7-8 and TRBJ1-1, with 7 positions matching TRBD1. This CDR3 spans 16 amino acids. V lost 5 bases and J lost 6; bases outside the gene matches: 15. Germline CDR1 and CDR2: SGHVS and FQNEAQ. CDR3 amino acids: CASSLSRQGGDAEAFF. In DNA form, the CDR3 reads TGTGCCAGCAGCCTATCCCGACAGGGTGGTGACGCTGAAGCTTTCTTT.

This clone was found once. The chain joins TRBV5-6 to TRBJ2-5, with D perhaps matching TRBD1 (5 bases). Germline V lookup: CDR1 SGHDT, CDR2 YYEEEE. V was shortened by 4 bases and J by 2 bases, with 12 bases between the two germline ends. CDR3 size: 14 residues. The CDR3 DNA follows: TGTGCCAGCAGCGAGGAGACAGAGCAAGAGACCCAGTACTTC. Protein product: CASSEETEQETQYF.

The gene calls are TRBV10-3 and TRBJ2-1; 13 bases map to TRBD2. J was trimmed by 9 bases and V by 10 bases; bases with no gene match: 9. This CDR3 contains 14 residues. The germline V gene encodes CDR1 ENHRY and CDR2 SYGVKD. CDR3 DNA: TGTGCCACCTTCACTAGCGGGAGGGGTGCTGAGCAGTTCTTC. This translates into CATFTSGRGAEQFF.

This clone was recorded only once. The chain combines TRBV11-2 with TRBJ2-7; 7 nucleotides align to TRBD2. The CDR3 runs 14 residues. V was clipped by 0 bases and J by 10 bases; unmatched bases: 9. Per germline, CDR1 SGHAT and CDR2 FQNNGV. This chain's CDR3 is CASSLDIWTREQYF. The DNA for the CDR3 is TGTGCCAGCAGCTTAGACATTTGGACTAGGGAACAGTACTTC.

The chain has TRBV7-3 and TRBJ2-1, with 14 nucleotides matching TRBD2. Germline V CDR1 and CDR2: SGHTA, FQGTGA. This CDR3 spans 14 amino acids. After removal of 5 bases from V and 8 bases from J, the junction contained 2 bases not matched to a gene. CDR3 residues: CASSRLAGGDEQFF. The CDR3 DNA sequence: TGTGCCAGCAGCCGACTAGCGGGAGGGGATGAGCAGTTCTTC.

This sequence joins TRBV24-1 and TRBJ1-1; D may be TRBD1 (5 bases). V was pared by 3 bases and J by 3 bases, with 10 bases between. CDR1 KGHDR and CDR2 SFDVKD come from the germline V gene. This CDR3 region has 14 residues. The CDR3 loop reads CATSDGGVDTEAFF. DNA for the CDR3: TGTGCCACCAGTGATGGGGGGGTAGACACTGAAGCTTTCTTT.

This chain uses TRBV6-6 with TRBJ1-5; the match to TRBD1 covers 9 bases. V lost 6 bases to trimming and J lost 6 bases; unmatched junction nucleotides: 6. This CDR3 is 14 amino acids long. Per the germline V gene, CDR1 is MNHNY and CDR2 is SVGAGI (reference sequence). The CDR3: CASREGQGSQPQHF. For the CDR3, the DNA is TGTGCCAGCAGAGAGGGACAGGGTAGTCAGCCCCAGCATTTT.

The chain recombines TRBV30 with TRBJ1-5; D is uncertain. The CDR3 runs to 14 residues. Germline values: CDR1 GTSNPN, CDR2 SVGIG (reference sequence). Trimming took off 3 bases at V and 3 bases at J, with 12 bases between the two ends. CDR3 nucleotides: TGTGCCTGGAGCTTTTTTGGAGTCAATCAGCCCCAGCATTTT. It translates to CAWSFFGVNQPQHF.